This T cell receptor beta chain derives from a study of cytomegalovirus exposure and HLA in healthy donors. Whole-study results and caveats: The authors reported that TCR beta sequences could predict HLA-A and HLA-B alleles. These predictions were accurate for most subjects in the first cohort. Later analysis indicated greater clonal expansion among HLA-associated TCR beta chains than among equally common other chains. It emerged from a later analysis that several of the most significant clusters appeared to be linked to common viral pathogens.

Trimming cost V 6 bases and J 1 base, with 9 bases left between them. Germline V lookup: CDR1 SQVTM, CDR2 ANQGSEA. This CDR3 contains 12 residues. The PCR ran on 60 Vbeta and 13 Jbeta primers. Method: immunoSEQ multiplex PCR; TCRdb's copy keeps in-frame clones and lacks some. The sample shows approximately 120,000 clones, approximately 76% of them seen only once. For this clone: Its cognate antigen is unknown.

The chain uses TRBV29-1 and TRBJ1-1; a weak D match, TRBD1 (5 bases). The sample comprised PBMCs. This TCR was sampled from a woman aged 45-60 years in good health and CMV-seropositive. CDR3: CSVRRENTEAFF. In DNA, the CDR3 is TGCAGCGTACGCAGGGAGAACACTGAAGCTTTCTTT.